This passage covers 3 T cell receptor beta chains from one sample sequenced in a study of blood T cell repertoires in COVID-19. Libraries were prepared by immunoSEQ multiplex PCR; TCRdb keeps only in-frame clonotypes and omits some of them. Counted here are 110,000 to 150,000 clones, around 82% occurring once; the ten biggest clones make up 44%. Sequencing used peripheral blood. The receptors were gathered from a human donor in a cohort sampled during active COVID-19.

In this sample, this clone turned up once. This rearrangement joins TRBV19 to TRBJ1-2; D remains ambiguous. Trimming pared 0 bases from V and 8 bases from J, leaving 13 bases between. Germline CDR1 LNHDA, CDR2 SQIVND (reference sequence). CDR3 length: 14 residues. CDR3 protein: CASSIEIRAGGYTF. Written as DNA, the CDR3 is TGTGCCAGTAGTATAGAAATCCGGGCGGGCGGCTACACCTTC.

The rearrangement links TRBV9 to TRBJ1-3, with D possibly being TRBD1 (6 bases). The CDR3 loop spans 16 amino acids. CDR1 and CDR2 from the germline V gene are SGDLS and YYNGEE. Trimming left V 0 bases short and J 0 bases short, with 10 bases between. The chain's CDR3 is CASSVVGAISGNTIYF. The CDR3 region has the DNA TGTGCCAGCAGCGTAGTGGGGGCCATCTCTGGAAACACCATATATTTT.

The V and J genes are TRBV5-4 and TRBJ1-1; perhaps TRBD1 as D (5 bases). Germline CDR1 SGHNT, CDR2 YYREEE (reference sequence). The CDR3 length is 15 residues. Between the trimmed V and J ends, which lost 4 bases and 3 bases, there was a span of 16 bases. Here the CDR3 reads CASSPTRKGDTEAFF. The CDR3 nucleotides are TGTGCCAGCAGCCCCACCCGTAAAGGGGACACTGAAGCTTTCTTT.